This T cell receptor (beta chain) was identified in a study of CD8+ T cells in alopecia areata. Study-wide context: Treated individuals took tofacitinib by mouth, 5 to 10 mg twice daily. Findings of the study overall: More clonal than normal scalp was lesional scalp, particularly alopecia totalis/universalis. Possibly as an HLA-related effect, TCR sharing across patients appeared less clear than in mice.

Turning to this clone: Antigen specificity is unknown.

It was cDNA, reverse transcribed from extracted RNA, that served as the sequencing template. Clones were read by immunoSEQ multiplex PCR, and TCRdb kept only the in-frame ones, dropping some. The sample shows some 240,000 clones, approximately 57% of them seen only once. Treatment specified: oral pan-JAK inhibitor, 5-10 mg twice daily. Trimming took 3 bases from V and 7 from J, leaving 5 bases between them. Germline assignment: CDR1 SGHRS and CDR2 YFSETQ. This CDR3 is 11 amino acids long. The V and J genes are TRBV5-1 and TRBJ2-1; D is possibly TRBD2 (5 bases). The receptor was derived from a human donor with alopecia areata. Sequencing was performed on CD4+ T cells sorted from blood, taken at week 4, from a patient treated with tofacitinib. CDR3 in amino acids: CASSSGNEQFF. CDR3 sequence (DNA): TGCGCCAGCAGCTCGGGAAATGAGCAGTTCTTC.